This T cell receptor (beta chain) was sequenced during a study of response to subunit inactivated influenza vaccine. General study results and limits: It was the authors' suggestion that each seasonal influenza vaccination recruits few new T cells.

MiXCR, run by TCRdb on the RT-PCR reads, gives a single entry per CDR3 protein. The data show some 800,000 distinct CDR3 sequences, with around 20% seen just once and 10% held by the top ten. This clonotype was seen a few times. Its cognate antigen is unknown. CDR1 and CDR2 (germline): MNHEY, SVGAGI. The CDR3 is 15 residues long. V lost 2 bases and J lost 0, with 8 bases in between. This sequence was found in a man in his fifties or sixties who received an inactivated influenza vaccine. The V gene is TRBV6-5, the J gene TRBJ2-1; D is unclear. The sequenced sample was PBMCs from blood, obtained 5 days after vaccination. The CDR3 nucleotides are TGTGCCAGCAGTTACGACTGGAGCTCCTACAATGAGCAGTTCTTC. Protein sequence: CASSYDWSSYNEQFF.